This T cell receptor beta chain was captured by sequencing in a study of blood T cells in healthy people across ages. The authors ran a second PCR of roughly 6 to 11 cycles using a sample-barcoded 5' primer and a J-beta primer mix. Per sample, CDR3-containing paired-end reads numbered at least 2.5 million. TCRdb re-derived calls from the 5' RACE reads in MiXCR, one entry per CDR3 protein. The sample consists of 630,000 or so distinct CDR3 sequences, roughly 30% of them appearing once. Only a few counts were recorded for this clonotype. Its antigen is undetermined. Per the germline V gene, CDR1 is MGHDK and CDR2 is SYGVNS. The CDR3 is made up of 13 amino acids. Trimming pared 1 base from V and 8 bases from J, leaving 11 bases between. Study outcomes and limitations: It was not possible, with unsorted PBMCs, to conclusively compare naive and antigen-experienced cells.

The V gene is TRBV25-1, the J gene TRBJ1-1, with D perhaps matching TRBD1 (5 bases). The source of this sequence is a woman older than 75 in good health. Source material: blood. The DNA of the CDR3 is TGTGCCAGCAGTGAATTTTTGGAGGGGGAAGCTTTCTTT. This translates into CASSEFLEGEAFF.